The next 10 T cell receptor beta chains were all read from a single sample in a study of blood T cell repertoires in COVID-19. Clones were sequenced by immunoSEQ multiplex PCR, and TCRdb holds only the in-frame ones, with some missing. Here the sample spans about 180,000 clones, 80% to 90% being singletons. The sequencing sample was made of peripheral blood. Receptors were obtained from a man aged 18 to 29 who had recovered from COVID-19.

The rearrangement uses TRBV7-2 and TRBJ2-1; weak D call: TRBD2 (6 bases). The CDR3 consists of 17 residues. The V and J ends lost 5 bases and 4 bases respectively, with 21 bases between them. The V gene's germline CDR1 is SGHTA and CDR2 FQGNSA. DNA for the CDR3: TGTGCCAGCAGCGCGCTGCTTGGGGCGGGGAAGTACAATGAGCAGTTCTTC. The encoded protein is CASSALLGAGKYNEQFF.

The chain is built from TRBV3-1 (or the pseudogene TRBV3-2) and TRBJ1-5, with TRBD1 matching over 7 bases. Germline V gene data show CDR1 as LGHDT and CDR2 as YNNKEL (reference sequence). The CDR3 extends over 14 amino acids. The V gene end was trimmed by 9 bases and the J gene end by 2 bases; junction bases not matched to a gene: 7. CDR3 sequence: CASSQGYGNQPQHF. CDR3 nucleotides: TGTGCCAGTTCACAGGGGTACGGCAATCAGCCCCAGCATTTT.

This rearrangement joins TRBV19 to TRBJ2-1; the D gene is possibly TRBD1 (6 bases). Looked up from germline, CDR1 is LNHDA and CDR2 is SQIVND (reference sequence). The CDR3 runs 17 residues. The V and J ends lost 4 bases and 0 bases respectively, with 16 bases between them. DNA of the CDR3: TGTGCCAGTAGTAACAGGGATTGGGTCCGCTCCTACAATGAGCAGTTCTTC. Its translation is CASSNRDWVRSYNEQFF.

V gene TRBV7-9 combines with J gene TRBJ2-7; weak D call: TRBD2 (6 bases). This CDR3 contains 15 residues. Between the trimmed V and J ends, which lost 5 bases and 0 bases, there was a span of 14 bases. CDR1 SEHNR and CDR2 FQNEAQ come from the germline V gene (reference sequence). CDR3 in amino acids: CASSPGLADSYEQYF. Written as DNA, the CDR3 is TGTGCCAGCAGCCCGGGACTCGCCGACTCCTACGAGCAGTACTTC.

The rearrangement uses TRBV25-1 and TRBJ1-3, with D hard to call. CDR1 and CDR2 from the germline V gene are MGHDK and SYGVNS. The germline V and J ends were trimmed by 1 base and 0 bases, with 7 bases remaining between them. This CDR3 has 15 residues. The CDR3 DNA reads TGTGCCAGCAGTGAATTTGGCTCCTCTGGAAACACCATATATTTT. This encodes CASSEFGSSGNTIYF.

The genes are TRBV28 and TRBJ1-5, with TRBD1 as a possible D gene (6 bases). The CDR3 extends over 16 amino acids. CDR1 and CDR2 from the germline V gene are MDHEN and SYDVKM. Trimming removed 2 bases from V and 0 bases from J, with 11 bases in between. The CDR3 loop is CASSLGGAYSNQPQHF. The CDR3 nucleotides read TGTGCCAGCAGTTTAGGGGGGGCTTATAGCAATCAGCCCCAGCATTTT.

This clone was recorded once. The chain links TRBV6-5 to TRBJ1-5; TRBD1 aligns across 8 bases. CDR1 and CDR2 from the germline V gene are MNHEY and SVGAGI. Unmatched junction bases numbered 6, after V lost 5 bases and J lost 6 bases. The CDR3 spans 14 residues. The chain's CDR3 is CASSPTGVAQPQHF. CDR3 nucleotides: TGTGCCAGCAGTCCGACAGGGGTCGCTCAGCCCCAGCATTTT.

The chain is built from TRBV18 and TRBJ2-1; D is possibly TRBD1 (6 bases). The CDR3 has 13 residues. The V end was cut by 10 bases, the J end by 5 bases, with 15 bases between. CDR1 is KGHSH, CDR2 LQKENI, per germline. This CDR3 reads CATATGLNNEQFF. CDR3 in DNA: TGTGCCACCGCAACAGGGTTGAACAATGAGCAGTTCTTC.

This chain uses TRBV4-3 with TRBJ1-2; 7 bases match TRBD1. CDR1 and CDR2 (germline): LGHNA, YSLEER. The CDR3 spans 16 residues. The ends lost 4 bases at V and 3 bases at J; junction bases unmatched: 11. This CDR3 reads CASSRNRGPSDYGYTF. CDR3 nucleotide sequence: TGCGCCAGCAGCCGGAACAGGGGCCCCTCAGACTATGGCTACACCTTC.

The CDR3 protein is CASSLDRGDEQYF. The DNA of the CDR3 is TGTGCCAGCAGCTTAGACAGGGGCGACGAGCAGTACTTC. The chain carries TRBV13 and TRBJ2-7; 7 positions match TRBD1. Trimming at V came to 1 base and at J to 5 bases, leaving 2 bases not matched to a gene. Germline V gene lookup returns CDR1 PRHDT and CDR2 FYEKMQ (reference sequence). This CDR3 spans 13 amino acids.